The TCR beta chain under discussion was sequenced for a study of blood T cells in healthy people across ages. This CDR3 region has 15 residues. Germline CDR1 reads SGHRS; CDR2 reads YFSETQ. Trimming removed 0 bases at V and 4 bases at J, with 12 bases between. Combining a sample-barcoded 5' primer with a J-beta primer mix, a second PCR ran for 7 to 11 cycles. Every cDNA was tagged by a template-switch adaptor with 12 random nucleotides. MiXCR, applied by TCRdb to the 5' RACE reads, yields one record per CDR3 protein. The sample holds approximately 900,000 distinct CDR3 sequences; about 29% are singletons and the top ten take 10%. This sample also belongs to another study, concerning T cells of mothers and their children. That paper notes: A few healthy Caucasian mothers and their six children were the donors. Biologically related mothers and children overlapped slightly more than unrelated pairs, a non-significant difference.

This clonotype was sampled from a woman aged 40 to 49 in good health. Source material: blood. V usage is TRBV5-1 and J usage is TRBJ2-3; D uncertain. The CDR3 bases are TGCGCCAGCAGCTTGGAGTCCAATGGTGCAGATACGCAGTATTTT. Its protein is CASSLESNGADTQYF.